A single sample gave rise to the 6 T cell receptor beta chains below, sequenced in a study of Tregs in tolerant kidney transplant recipients. Their antigen targets remain unknown. Produced via immunoSEQ multiplex PCR; TCRdb's table is partial and in-frame only. The sample contains 25,000 to 35,000 clones, 82% of which appear only once. Material: Tregs from blood cultured with allogeneic cells. These receptors originate from a human donor in good health.

The chain couples TRBV11-1 to TRBJ2-2; D unresolved. The V gene's germline CDR1 is SGHAT and CDR2 FQDESV (reference sequence). CDR3 size: 14 residues. Trimming pared 3 bases from V and 4 bases from J, leaving 9 bases between. The CDR3 DNA reads TGTGCCAGCAGCTTCCGTGCTGGCACCGGGGAGCTGTTTTTT. This gives the protein CASSFRAGTGELFF.

This sequence joins TRBV7-2 and TRBJ2-7, with no clear D. CDR1 and CDR2 from the germline V gene are SGHTA and FQGNSA. V was trimmed by 5 bases and J by 5 bases, leaving 13 bases between them. The CDR3 loop spans 13 amino acids. CDR3 sequence: CASSRPSAHEQYF. In DNA, the CDR3 is TGTGCCAGCAGCCGCCCCTCGGCACACGAGCAGTACTTC.

The V and J genes are TRBV6-1 and TRBJ2-5; D might be TRBD1 (6 bases). The CDR3 is made up of 14 amino acids. Trimming took off 8 bases at V and 4 bases at J, with 17 bases between the two ends. Germline CDR1 is MNHNS and CDR2 is SASEGT. The CDR3 DNA is TGTGCCAGCGCTTGGGCGGTACAGGGAGAGACCCAGTACTTC. Translating it yields CASAWAVQGETQYF.

The chain couples TRBV10-3 to TRBJ2-7; D might be TRBD1 or TRBD2, each matching 5 bases. This CDR3 has 14 amino acids. The ends were cut back, 6 bases at V and 0 bases at J, with 12 bases in the middle. Germline-derived CDR1 and CDR2 are ENHRY and SYGVKD. The CDR3 here is CAIRGVGSSYEQYF. CDR3 DNA: TGTGCCATCAGGGGGGTAGGCAGCTCCTACGAGCAGTACTTC.

This rearrangement joins TRBV21-1 to TRBJ1-2; the D call of TRBD1 is as the table states it, not checked on the DNA. TRBV21-1 corresponds to a pseudogene. This CDR3 region has 16 residues. CDR3 sequence (DNA): TGTGCCAGCAGCAACCTTAAGGACAGGGTTAACTATGGCTACACCTTC. Protein: CASSNLKDRVNYGYTF.

The J gene is TRBJ2-6, the V gene TRBV5-1, with no clear D. Looked up from germline, CDR1 is SGHRS and CDR2 is YFSETQ. V was pared by 0 bases and J by 4 bases, with 5 bases between. CDR3 length: 14 amino acids. As DNA, the CDR3 is TGCGCCAGCAGCTTGGAGCCAGGGGCCAACGTCCTGACTTTC. Amino acid sequence: CASSLEPGANVLTF.